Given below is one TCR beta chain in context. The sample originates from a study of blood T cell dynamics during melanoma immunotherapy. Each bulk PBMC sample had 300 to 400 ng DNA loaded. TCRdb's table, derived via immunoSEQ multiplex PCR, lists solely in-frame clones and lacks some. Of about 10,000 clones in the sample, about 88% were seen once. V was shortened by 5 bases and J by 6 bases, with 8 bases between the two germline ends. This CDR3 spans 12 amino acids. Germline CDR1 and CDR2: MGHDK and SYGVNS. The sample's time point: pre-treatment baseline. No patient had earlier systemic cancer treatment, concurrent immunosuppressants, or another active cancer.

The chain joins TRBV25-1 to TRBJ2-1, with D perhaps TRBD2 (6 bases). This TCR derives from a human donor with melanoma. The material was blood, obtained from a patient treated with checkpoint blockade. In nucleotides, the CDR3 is TGTGCCAGCAGTTTTAGCGGCAATGAGCAGTTCTTC. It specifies CASSFSGNEQFF.